The source of this TCR beta chain is a study of blood T cell repertoires in COVID-19 (TCRdb year 2020). A note on the overall study: Samples covering the acute and convalescent phases of COVID-19 were provided by collaborators in the United States, Italy and Spain. Deeply sampled blood TCRbeta repertoires from subjects exposed to, actively infected with, or recovered from COVID-19 were included in the dataset. A freely available public database, intended as a resource for researchers studying the immune response to SARS-CoV-2, is where the repertoires were released. The material from the prospective study consisted of cDNA or gDNA derived from T cells, B-cell-depleted T cells, or PBMCs. Where available, HLA class I and class II types were taken from metadata supplied by the sample provider and were not determined by assay-based typing. A de-identified subject ID, COVID-19 status, age in years and sex were almost always included in the sample metadata. The samples were drawn from the first 160 participants of the ongoing ImmuneRACE study and from over a thousand subjects provided by 6 global collaborators.

On this clone itself: This clone's antigen is unknown. One base away there is no much larger clone; base qualities are not given.

The immunoSEQ Assay, a bias-controlled multiplex PCR, was used to amplify TCRbeta CDR3 regions from genomic DNA. The study's processing was this. The number of nucleated cells in each sample was estimated by amplification of reference gene primers within the assay. Sequence reads were collapsed and filtered to measure the absolute abundance of every unique TCRbeta CDR3 rearrangement. For each sample, productive Simpson clonality was calculated as the square root of Simpson's diversity index over productive rearrangements. TCRdb obtained this table from immuneACCESS and retained in-frame rearrangements with V and J assigned. These tables miss some clones; where compared with another copy, unresolved V genes account for less than half of the shortfall, and the remainder is unexplained. V and J calls and clone size are those listed in that table; D and trimming were worked out from the DNA. This sample gives around 200,000 clones in total; roughly 80% of them show up just once. The ten largest clones take up approximately 5% of the sample.

The full study reports these points: The amount of clinical and demographic metadata varied by source and participant and was provided uncurated.

The collaborating institutions used their own protocols to collect whole blood in K2EDTA tubes. For TCRbeta analysis, collaborator samples were shipped as frozen whole blood, as isolated PBMCs, or as DNA extracted from either sample type. The sequencing input was peripheral blood. The sequence was collected from a human donor in a cohort sampled during active COVID-19.

The sequence in DNA is TGTGCCAGCAGTTACTCGAGGGGGTTGGAGACCCAGTACTTC. Its protein is CASSYSRGLETQYF. The receptor chain draws on TRBV6-5 and TRBJ2-5; TRBD1 is a weak D gene call, 6 bases matching. Reading the germline V gene gives CDR1 MNHEY and CDR2 SVGAGI. Inclusive of the bounding cysteine and phenylalanine, the CDR3 is 14 residues long. This entry keeps only the CDR3 DNA: 42 bases, framed from base 1. Trimming takes 0 bases from V and 5 bases from J, and the germline ends sit 10 bases apart.